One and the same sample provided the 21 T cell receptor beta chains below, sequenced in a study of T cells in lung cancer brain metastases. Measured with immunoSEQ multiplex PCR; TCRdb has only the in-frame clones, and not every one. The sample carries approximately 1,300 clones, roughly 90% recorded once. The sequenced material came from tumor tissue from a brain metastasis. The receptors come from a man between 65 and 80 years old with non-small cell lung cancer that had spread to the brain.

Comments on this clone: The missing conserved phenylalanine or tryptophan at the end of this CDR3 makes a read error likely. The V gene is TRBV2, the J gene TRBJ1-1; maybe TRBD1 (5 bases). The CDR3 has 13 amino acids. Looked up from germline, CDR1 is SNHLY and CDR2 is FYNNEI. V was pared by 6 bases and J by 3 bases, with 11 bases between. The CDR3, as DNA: TGTGCCAGCAGGACAGAACGAGACACTGAAGCTTTCCTT. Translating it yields CASRTERDTEAFL.

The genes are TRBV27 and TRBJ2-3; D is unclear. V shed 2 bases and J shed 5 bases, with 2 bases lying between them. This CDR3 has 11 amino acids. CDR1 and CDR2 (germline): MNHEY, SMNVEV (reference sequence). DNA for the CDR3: TGTGCCAGCAGTTTAGAAGATACGCAGTATTTT. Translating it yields CASSLEDTQYF.

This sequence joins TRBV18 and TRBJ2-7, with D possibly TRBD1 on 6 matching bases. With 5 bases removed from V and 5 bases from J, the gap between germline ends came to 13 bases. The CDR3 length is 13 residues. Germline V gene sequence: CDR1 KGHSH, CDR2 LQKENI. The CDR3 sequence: CASSSQGLDEQYF. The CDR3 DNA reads TGTGCCAGCTCATCACAGGGTCTCGACGAGCAGTACTTC.

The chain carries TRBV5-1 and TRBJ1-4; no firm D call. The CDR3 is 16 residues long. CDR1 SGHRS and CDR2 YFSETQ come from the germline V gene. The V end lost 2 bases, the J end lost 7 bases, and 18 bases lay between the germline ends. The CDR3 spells CASSFSAATEGEKLFF. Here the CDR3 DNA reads TGCGCCAGCAGCTTCTCGGCAGCTACCGAAGGTGAAAAACTGTTTTTT.

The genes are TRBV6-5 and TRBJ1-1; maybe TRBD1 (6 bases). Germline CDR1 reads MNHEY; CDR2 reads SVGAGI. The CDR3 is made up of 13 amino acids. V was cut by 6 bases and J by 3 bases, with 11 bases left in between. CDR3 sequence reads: CASRDGQYTEAFF. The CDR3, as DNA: TGTGCCAGCAGGGACGGACAGTACACTGAAGCTTTCTTT.

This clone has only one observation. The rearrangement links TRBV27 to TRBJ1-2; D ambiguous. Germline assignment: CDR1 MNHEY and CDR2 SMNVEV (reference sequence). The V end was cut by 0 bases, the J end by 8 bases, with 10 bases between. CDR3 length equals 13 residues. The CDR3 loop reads CASSLSLREGYTF. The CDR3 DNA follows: TGTGCCAGCAGTTTATCCTTACGGGAAGGCTACACCTTC.

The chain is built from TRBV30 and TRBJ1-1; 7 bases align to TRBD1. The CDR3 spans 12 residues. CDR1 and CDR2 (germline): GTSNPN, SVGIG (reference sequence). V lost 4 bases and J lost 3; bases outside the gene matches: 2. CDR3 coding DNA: TGTGCCTGGAATCAGGGGGACACTGAAGCTTTCTTT. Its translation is CAWNQGDTEAFF.

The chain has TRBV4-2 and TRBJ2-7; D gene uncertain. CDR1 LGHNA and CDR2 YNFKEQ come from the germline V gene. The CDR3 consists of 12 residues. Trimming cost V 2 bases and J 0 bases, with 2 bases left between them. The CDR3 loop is CASSQPSYEQYF. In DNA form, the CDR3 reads TGTGCCAGCAGCCAACCCTCCTACGAGCAGTACTTC.

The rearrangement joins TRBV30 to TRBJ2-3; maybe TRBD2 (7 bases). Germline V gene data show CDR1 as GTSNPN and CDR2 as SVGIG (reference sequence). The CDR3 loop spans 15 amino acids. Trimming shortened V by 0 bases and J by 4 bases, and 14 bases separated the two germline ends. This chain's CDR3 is CAWSVQWGGPDTQYF. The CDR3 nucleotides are TGTGCCTGGAGTGTACAGTGGGGGGGCCCAGATACGCAGTATTTT.

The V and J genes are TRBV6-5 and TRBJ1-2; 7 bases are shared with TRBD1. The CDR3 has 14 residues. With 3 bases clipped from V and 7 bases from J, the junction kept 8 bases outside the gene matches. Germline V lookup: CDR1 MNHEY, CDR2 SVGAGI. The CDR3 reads CASSYSTGVGGYTF. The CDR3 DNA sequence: TGTGCCAGCAGTTATAGCACAGGGGTGGGTGGCTACACCTTC.

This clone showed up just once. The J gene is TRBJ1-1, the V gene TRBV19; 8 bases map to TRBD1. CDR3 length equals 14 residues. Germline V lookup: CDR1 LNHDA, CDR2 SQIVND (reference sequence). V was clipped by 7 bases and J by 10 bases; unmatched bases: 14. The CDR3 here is CASTRTGTVPGAFF. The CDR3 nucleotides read TGTGCCAGTACCCGGACAGGGACGGTCCCCGGAGCTTTCTTT. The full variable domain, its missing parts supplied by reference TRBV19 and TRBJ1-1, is DGGITQSPKYLFRKEGQNVTLSCEQNLNHDAMYWYRQDPGQGLRLIYYSQIVNDFQKGDIAEGYSVSREKKESFPLTVTSAQKNPTAFYLCASTRTGTVPGAFFGQGTRLTVV.

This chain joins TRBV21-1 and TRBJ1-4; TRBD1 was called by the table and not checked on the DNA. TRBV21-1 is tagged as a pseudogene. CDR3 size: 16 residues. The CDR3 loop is CASSKESQGTNEKLFF. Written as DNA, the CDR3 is TGTGCCAGCAGCAAAGAGTCCCAGGGGACTAATGAAAAACTGTTTTTT.

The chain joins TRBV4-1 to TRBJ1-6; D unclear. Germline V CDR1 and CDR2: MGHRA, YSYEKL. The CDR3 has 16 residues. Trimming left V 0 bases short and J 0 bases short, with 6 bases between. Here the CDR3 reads CASSQERSSYNSPLHF. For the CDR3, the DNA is TGCGCCAGCAGCCAAGAACGTAGCTCCTATAATTCACCCCTCCACTTT.

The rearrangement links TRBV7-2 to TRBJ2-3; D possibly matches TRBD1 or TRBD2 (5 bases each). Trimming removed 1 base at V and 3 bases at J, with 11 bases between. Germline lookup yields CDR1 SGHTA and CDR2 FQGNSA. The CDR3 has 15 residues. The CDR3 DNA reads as TGTGCCAGCAGCTTAGAGTCCAGGGAGACAGATACGCAGTATTTT. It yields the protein CASSLESRETDTQYF.

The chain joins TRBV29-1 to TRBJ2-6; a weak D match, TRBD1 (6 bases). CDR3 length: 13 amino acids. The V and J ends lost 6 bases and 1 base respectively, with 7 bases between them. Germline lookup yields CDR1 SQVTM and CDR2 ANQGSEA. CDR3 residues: CSVTGSGANVLTF. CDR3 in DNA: TGCAGCGTCACAGGGTCTGGGGCCAACGTCCTGACTTTC.

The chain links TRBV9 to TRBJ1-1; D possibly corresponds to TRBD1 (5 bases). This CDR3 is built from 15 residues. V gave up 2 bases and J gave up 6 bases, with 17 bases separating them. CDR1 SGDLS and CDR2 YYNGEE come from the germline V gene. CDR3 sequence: CASSVGGRLNSEAFF. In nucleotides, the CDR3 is TGTGCCAGCAGCGTGGGGGGGAGGCTAAACTCTGAAGCTTTCTTT.

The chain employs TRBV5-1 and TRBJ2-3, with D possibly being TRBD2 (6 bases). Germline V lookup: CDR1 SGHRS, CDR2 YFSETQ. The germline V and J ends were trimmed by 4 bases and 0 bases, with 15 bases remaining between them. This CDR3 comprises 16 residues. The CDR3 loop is CASSGGLISSTDTQYF. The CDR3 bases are TGCGCCAGCAGCGGGGGACTGATATCTAGCACAGATACGCAGTATTTT.

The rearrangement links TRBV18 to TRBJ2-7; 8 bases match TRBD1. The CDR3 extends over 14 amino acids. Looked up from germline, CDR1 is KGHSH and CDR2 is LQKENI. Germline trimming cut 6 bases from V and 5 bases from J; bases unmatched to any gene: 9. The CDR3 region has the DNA TGTGCCAGCTCTTTTTCGGACAGGGAAAACGAGCAGTACTTC. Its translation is CASSFSDRENEQYF.

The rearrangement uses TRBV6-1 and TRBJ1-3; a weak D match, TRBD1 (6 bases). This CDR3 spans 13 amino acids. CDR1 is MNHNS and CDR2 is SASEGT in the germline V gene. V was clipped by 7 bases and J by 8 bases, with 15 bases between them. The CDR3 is CASMSRGDDTIYF. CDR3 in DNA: TGTGCCAGCATGTCCAGGGGTGACGACACCATATATTTT.

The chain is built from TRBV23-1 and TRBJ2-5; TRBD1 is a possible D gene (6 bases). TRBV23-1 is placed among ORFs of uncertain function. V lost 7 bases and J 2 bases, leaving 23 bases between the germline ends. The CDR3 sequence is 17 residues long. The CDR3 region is CASTPLPPGALQETQYF. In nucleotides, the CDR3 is TGCGCCAGCACCCCGCTACCCCCAGGGGCCCTACAAGAGACCCAGTACTTC.

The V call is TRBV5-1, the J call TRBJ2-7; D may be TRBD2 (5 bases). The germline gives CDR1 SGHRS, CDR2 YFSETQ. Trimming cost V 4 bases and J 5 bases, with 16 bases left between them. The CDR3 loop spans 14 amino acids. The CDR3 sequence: CASSMEAGRDEQYF. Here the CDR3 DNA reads TGCGCCAGCAGCATGGAGGCGGGTAGGGACGAGCAGTACTTC.